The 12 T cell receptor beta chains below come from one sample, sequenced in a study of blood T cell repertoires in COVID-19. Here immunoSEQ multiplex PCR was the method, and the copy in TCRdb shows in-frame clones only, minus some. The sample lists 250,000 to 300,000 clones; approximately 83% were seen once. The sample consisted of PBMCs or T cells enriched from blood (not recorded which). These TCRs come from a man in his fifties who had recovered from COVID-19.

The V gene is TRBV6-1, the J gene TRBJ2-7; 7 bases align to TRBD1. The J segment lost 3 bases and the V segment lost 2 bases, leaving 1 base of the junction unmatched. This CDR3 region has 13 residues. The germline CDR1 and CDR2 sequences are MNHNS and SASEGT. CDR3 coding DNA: TGTGCCAGCAGTGAAAGGGACAGCTACGAGCAGTACTTC. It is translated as CASSERDSYEQYF.

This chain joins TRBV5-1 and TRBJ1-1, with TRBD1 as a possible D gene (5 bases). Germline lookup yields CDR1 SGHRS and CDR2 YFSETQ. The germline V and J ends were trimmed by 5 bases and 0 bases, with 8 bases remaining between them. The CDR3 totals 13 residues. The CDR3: CASRRDLNTEAFF. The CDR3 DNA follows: TGCGCCAGCAGACGGGACTTGAACACTGAAGCTTTCTTT.

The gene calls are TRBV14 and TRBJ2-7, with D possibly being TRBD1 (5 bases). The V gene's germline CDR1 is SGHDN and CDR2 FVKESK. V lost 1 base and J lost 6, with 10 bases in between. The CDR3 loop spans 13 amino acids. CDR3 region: CASSQATGGEQYF. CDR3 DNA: TGTGCCAGCAGCCAAGCTACAGGTGGCGAGCAGTACTTC.

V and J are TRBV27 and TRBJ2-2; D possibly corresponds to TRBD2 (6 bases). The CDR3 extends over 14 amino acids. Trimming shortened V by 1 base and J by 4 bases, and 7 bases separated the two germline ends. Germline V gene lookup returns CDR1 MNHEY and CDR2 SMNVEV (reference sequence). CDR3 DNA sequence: TGTGCCAGCAGTTTATTGGGGGGCACCGGGGAGCTGTTTTTT. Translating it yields CASSLLGGTGELFF.

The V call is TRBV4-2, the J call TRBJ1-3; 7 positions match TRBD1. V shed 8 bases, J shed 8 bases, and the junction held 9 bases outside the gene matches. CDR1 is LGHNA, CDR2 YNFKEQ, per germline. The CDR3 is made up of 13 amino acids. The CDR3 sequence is CASGDSSGDTIYF. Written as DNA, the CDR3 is TGTGCCAGCGGGGACAGTAGTGGGGACACCATATATTTT.

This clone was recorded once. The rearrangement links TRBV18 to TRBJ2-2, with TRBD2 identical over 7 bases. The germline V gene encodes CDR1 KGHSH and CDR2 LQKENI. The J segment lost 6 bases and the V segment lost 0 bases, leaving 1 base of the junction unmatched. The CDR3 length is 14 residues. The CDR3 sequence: CASSPPGRAGELFF. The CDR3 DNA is TGTGCCAGCTCACCACCGGGGAGGGCCGGGGAGCTGTTTTTT.

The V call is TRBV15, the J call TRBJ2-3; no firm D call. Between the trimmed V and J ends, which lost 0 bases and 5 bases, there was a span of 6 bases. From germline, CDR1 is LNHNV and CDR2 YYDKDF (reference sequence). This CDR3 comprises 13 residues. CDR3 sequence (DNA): TGTGCCACCAGCAGAGACCGCAGAGATACGCAGTATTTT. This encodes CATSRDRRDTQYF.

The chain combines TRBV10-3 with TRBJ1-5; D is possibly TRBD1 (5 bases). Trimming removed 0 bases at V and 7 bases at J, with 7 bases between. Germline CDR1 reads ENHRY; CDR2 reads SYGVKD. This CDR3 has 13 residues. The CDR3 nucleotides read TGTGCCATCAGTGAGTCGGGGGGGCAGCCCCAGCATTTT. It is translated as CAISESGGQPQHF.

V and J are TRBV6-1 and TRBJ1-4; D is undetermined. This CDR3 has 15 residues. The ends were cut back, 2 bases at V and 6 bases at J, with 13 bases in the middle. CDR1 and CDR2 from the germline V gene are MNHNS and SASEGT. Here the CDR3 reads CASSEWEGGDEKLFF. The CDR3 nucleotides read TGTGCCAGCAGTGAATGGGAGGGCGGGGATGAAAAACTGTTTTTT.

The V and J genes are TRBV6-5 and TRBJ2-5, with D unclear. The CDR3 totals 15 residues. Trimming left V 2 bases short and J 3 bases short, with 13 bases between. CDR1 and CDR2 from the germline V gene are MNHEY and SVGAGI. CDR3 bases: TGTGCCAGCAGTTACACCTCGGAGAGGAAAGAGACCCAGTACTTC. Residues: CASSYTSERKETQYF.

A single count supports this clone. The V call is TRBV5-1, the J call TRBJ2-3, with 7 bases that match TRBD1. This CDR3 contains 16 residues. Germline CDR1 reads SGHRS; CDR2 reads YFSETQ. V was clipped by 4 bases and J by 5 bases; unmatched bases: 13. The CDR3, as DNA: TGCGCCAGCAGCCGTGGGGTGCGACAGGGTGGAGATACGCAGTATTTT. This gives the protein CASSRGVRQGGDTQYF.

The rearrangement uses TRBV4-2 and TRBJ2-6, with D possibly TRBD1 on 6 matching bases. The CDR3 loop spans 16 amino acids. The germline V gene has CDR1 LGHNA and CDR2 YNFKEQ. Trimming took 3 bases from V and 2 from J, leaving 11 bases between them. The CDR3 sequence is CASSQEQGAGANVLTF. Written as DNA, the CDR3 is TGTGCCAGCAGCCAGGAACAGGGTGCTGGGGCCAACGTCCTGACTTTC.